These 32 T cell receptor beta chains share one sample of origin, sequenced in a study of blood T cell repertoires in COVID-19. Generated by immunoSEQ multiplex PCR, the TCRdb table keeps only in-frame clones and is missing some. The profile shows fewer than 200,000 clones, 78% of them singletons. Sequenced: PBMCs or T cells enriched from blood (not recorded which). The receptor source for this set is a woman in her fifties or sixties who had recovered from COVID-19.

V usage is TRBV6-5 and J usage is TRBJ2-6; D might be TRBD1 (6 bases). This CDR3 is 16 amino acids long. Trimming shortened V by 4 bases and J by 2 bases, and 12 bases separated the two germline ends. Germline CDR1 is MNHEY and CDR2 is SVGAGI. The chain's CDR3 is CASSWGNRAGANVLTF. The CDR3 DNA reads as TGTGCCAGCAGTTGGGGGAACAGGGCTGGGGCCAACGTCCTGACTTTC.

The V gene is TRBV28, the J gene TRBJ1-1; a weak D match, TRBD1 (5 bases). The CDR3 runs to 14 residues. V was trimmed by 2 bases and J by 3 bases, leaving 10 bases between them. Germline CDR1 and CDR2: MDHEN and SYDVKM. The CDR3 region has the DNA TGTGCCAGCAGTTTAGGGGGGAAGTACACTGAAGCTTTCTTT. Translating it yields CASSLGGKYTEAFF.

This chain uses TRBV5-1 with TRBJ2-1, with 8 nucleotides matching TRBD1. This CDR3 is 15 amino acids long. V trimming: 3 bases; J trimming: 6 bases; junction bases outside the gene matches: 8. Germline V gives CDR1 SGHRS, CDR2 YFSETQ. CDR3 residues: CASSSPGTGSNEQFF. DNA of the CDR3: TGCGCCAGCAGCTCCCCCGGGACAGGAAGCAATGAGCAGTTCTTC.

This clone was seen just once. CDR3 sequence: CASSSGIGGYTF. The CDR3 DNA follows: TGTGCCAGCAGTTCGGGTATTGGTGGCTACACCTTC. The V call is TRBV27, the J call TRBJ1-2; D call uncertain. CDR3 size: 12 residues. Trimming removed 4 bases at V and 7 bases at J, with 10 bases between. In germline, CDR1 is MNHEY, CDR2 SMNVEV (reference sequence).

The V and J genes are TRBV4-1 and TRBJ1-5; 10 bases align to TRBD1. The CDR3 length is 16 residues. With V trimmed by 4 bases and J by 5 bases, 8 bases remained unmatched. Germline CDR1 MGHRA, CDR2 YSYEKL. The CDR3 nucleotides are TGCGCCAGCAGCCTAATCTGGACAGGGGGAGATCAGCCCCAGCATTTT. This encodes CASSLIWTGGDQPQHF.

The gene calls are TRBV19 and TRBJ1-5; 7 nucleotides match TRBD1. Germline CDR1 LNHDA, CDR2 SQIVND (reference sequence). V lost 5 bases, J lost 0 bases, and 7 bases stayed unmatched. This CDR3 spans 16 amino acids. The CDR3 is CASSVTGVHSNQPQHF. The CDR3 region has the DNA TGTGCCAGTAGTGTAACAGGGGTACATAGCAATCAGCCCCAGCATTTT.

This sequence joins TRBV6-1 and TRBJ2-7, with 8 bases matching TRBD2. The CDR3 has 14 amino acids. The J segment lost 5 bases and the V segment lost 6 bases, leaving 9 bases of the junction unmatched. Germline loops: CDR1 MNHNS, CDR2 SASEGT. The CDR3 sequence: CASRTKTSVHEQYF. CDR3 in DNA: TGTGCCAGCAGGACAAAGACTAGCGTCCACGAGCAGTACTTC.

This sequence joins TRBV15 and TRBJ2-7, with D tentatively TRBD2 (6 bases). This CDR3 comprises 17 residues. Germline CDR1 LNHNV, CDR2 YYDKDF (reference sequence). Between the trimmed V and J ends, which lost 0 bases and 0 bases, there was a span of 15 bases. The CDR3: CATSRDLAGTGSYEQYF. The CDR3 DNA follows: TGTGCCACCAGCAGAGATTTGGCGGGGACCGGCTCCTACGAGCAGTACTTC.

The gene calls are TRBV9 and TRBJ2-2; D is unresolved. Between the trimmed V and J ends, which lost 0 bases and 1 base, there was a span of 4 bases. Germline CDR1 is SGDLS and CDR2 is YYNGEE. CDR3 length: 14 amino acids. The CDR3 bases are TGTGCCAGCAGCGTAGTCGTGAACACCGGGGAGCTGTTTTTT. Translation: CASSVVVNTGELFF.

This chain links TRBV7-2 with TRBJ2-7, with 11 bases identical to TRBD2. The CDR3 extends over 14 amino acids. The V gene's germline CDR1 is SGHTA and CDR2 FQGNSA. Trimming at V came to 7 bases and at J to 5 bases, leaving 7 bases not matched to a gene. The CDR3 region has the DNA TGTGCCAGCACAGAGGATAGCGGGAGGGACGAGCAGTACTTC. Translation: CASTEDSGRDEQYF.

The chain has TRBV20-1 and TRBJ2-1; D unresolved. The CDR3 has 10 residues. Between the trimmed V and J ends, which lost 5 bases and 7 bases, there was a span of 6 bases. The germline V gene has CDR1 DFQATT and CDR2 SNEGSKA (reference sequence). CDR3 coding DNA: TGCAGTGCTCCCTTTAATGAGCAGTTCTTC. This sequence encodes CSAPFNEQFF.

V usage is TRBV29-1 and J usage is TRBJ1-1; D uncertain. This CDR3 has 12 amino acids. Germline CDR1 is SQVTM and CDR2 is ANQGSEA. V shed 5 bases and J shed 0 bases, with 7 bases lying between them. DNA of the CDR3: TGCAGCGTTCGGGTCATGAACACTGAAGCTTTCTTT. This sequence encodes CSVRVMNTEAFF.

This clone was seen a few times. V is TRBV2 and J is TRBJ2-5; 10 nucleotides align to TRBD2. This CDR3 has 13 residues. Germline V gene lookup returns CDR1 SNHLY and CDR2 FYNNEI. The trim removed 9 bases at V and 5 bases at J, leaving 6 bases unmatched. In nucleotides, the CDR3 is TGTGCCAGTAAGGGACTAGCGTTCGAGACCCAGTACTTC. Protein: CASKGLAFETQYF.

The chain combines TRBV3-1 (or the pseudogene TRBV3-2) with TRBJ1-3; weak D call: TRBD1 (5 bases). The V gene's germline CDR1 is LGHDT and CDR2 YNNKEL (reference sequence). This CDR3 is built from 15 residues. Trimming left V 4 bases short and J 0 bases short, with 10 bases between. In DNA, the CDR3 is TGTGCCAGCAGCCGACAGCCCCTCTCTGGAAACACCATATATTTT. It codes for CASSRQPLSGNTIYF.

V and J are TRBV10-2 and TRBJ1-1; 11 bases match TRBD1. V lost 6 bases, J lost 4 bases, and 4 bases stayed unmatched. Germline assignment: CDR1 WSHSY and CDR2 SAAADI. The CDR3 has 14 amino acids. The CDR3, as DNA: TGCGCCAGCAGCGAGGGACAGGGGGGCACTGAAGCTTTCTTT. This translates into CASSEGQGGTEAFF.

CDR3 coding DNA: TGTGCCAGCAGGACCGACAGGAGGAGTACACCCCTCCACTTT. Translation: CASRTDRRSTPLHF. The chain carries TRBV27 and TRBJ1-6; D possibly corresponds to TRBD1 (6 bases). The CDR3 extends over 14 amino acids. Trimming took off 6 bases at V and 11 bases at J, with 17 bases between the two ends. Looked up from germline, CDR1 is MNHEY and CDR2 is SMNVEV (reference sequence).

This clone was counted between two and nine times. This chain's CDR3 is CASSLLAGMYNEQFF. In DNA form, the CDR3 reads TGTGCCAGCAGTTTACTAGCGGGAATGTACAATGAGCAGTTCTTC. V and J are TRBV28 and TRBJ2-1, with 9 bases lining up with TRBD2. Losses at the gene ends were 2 bases for V and 4 bases for J; bases not matched to a gene: 3. In germline, CDR1 is MDHEN, CDR2 SYDVKM. The CDR3 sequence is 15 residues long.

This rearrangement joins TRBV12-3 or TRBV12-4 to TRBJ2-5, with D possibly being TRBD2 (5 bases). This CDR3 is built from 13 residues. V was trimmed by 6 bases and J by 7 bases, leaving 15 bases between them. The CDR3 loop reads CASSPLAGGTQYF. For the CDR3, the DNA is TGTGCCAGCAGCCCCCTCGCCGGAGGGACCCAGTACTTC.

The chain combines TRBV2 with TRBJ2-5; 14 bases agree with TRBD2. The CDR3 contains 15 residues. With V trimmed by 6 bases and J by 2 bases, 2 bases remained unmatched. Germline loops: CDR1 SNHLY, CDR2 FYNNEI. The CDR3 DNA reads TGTGCCAGCAGGCGGACTAGCGGGGGGCAAGAGACCCAGTACTTC. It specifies CASRRTSGGQETQYF. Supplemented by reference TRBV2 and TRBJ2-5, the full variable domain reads EPEVTQTPSHQVTQMGQEVILRCVPISNHLYFYWYRQILGQKVEFLVSFYNNEISEKSEIFDDQFSVERPDGSNFTLKIRSTKLEDSAMYFCASRRTSGGQETQYFGPGTRLLVL.

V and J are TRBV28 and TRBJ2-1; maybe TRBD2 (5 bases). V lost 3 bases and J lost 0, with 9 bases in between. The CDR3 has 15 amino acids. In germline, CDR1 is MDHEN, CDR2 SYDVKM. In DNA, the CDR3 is TGTGCCAGCAGTTTGACTATCAGCTCCTACAATGAGCAGTTCTTC. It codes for CASSLTISSYNEQFF.

The CDR3 bases are TGCAGCGTAGCTCCCCAGCGGCTAGCGGTTGAGCAGTTCTTC. Protein: CSVAPQRLAVEQFF. The chain uses TRBV29-1 and TRBJ2-1; 7 bases fit TRBD2. Germline assignment: CDR1 SQVTM and CDR2 ANQGSEA. CDR3 length equals 14 residues. V lost 6 bases to trimming and J lost 9 bases; unmatched junction nucleotides: 14.

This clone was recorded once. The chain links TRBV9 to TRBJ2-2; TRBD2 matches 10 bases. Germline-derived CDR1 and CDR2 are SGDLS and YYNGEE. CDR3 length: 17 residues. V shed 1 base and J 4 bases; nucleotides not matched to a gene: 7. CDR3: CASSVHGAGGPTGELFF. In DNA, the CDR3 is TGTGCCAGCAGCGTACATGGAGCGGGAGGGCCCACCGGGGAGCTGTTTTTT.

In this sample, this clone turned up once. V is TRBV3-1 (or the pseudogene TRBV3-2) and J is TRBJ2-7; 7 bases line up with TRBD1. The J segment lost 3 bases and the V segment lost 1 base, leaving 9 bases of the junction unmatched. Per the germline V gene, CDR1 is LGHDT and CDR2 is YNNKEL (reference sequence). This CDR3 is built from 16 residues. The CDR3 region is CASSQATGTVVYEQYF. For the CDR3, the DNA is TGTGCCAGCAGCCAAGCAACCGGGACAGTAGTCTACGAGCAGTACTTC.

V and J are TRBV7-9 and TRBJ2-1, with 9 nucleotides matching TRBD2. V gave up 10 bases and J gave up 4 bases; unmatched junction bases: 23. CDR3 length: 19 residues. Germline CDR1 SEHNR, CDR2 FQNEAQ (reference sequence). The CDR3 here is CATPRTGLAGLAEYNEQFF. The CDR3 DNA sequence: TGTGCCACCCCTAGAACGGGACTAGCCGGTCTAGCGGAATACAATGAGCAGTTCTTC.

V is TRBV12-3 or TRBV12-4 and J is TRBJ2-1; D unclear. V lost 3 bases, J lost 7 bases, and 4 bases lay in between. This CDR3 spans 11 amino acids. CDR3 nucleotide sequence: TGTGCCAGCAGTTTTACTAATGAGCAGTTCTTC. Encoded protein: CASSFTNEQFF.

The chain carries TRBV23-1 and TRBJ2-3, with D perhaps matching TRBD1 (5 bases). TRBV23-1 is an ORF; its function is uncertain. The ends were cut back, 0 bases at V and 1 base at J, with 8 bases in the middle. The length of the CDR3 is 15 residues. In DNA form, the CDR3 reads TGCGCCAGCAGTCAATCGGGCAGGGGCACAGATACGCAGTATTTT. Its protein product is CASSQSGRGTDTQYF.

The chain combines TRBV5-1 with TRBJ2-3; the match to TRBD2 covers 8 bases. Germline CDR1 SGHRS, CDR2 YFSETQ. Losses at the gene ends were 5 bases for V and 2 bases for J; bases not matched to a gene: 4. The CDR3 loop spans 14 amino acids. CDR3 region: CASRRSGVTDTQYF. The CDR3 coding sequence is TGCGCCAGCAGGCGTAGCGGGGTCACAGATACGCAGTATTTT.

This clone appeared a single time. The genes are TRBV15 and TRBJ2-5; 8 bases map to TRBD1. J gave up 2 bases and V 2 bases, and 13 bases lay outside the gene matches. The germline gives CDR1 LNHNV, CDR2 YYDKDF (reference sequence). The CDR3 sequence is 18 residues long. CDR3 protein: CATSRWPTGQVLQETQYF. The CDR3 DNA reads TGTGCCACCAGCAGATGGCCCACGGGACAGGTTCTTCAAGAGACCCAGTACTTC.

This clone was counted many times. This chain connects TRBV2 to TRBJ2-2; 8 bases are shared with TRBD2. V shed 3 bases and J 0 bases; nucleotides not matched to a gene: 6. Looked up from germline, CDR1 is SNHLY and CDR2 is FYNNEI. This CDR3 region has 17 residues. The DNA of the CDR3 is TGTGCCAGCAGTGAGCCAATAGCGGGATCGAACACCGGGGAGCTGTTTTTT. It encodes CASSEPIAGSNTGELFF. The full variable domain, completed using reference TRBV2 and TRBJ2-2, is EPEVTQTPSHQVTQMGQEVILRCVPISNHLYFYWYRQILGQKVEFLVSFYNNEISEKSEIFDDQFSVERPDGSNFTLKIRSTKLEDSAMYFCASSEPIAGSNTGELFFGEGSRLTVL.

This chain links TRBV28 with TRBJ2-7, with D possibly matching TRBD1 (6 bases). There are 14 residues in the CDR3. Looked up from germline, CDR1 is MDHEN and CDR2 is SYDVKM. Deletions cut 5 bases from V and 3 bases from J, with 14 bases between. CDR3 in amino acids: CASSPTVGGYEQYF. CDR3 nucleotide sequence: TGTGCCAGCAGTCCGACAGTAGGGGGCTACGAGCAGTACTTC. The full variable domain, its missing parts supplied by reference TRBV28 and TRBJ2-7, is DVKVTQSSRYLVKRTGEKVFLECVQDMDHENMFWYRQDPGLGLRLIYFSYDVKMKEKGDIPEGYSVSREKKERFSLILESASTNQTSMYLCASSPTVGGYEQYFGPGTRLTVT.

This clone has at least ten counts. The CDR3 region is CAKDRDPSTGELFF. The CDR3 DNA follows: TGTGCCAAAGACAGGGATCCGAGCACCGGGGAGCTGTTTTTT. J is TRBJ2-2 and V is TRBV19; 7 nucleotides agree with TRBD1. Germline V gene lookup returns CDR1 LNHDA and CDR2 SQIVND (reference sequence). With 10 bases clipped from V and 4 bases from J, the junction kept 9 bases outside the gene matches. This CDR3 has 14 amino acids. Full variable domain (missing parts from reference TRBV19 and TRBJ2-2): DGGITQSPKYLFRKEGQNVTLSCEQNLNHDAMYWYRQDPGQGLRLIYYSQIVNDFQKGDIAEGYSVSREKKESFPLTVTSAQKNPTAFYLCAKDRDPSTGELFFGEGSRLTVL.

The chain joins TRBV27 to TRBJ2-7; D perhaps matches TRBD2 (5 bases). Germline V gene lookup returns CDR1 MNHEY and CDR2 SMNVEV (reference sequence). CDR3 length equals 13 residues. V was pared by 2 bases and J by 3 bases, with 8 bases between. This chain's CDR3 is CASSLTRDYEQYF. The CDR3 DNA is TGTGCCAGCAGTTTAACCCGGGACTACGAGCAGTACTTC.